Given below is one T cell receptor beta chain in context. Data came from immunoSEQ multiplex PCR; TCRdb stores just in-frame clones and leaves some out. The sample consists of 340,000 or so clones, about 93% of them appearing once. Time point here: blood from clinic visit 5 months post-surgery; TSC patient then seizure free. Only cases whose brain tissue showed the highest T cell transcript signatures were sequenced. Patients received at least one anti-epileptic drug before surgery. The data were obtained in a study of brain T cells in children with intractable seizures. Per germline, CDR1 SEHNR and CDR2 FQNEAQ (reference sequence). The trim removed 2 bases at V and 7 bases at J, leaving 16 bases unmatched. The CDR3 has 18 amino acids.

The receptor comes from a boy under two years old with tuberous sclerosis and intractable seizures. The V and J genes are TRBV7-9 and TRBJ2-1, with 8 bases aligning to TRBD1. The sequences come from peripheral blood, collected more than 4 months after surgery. The CDR3 is CASSLYNWRTGKGNEQFF. The CDR3 region has the DNA TGTGCCAGCAGCTTATATAACTGGCGGACAGGGAAGGGGAATGAGCAGTTCTTC.